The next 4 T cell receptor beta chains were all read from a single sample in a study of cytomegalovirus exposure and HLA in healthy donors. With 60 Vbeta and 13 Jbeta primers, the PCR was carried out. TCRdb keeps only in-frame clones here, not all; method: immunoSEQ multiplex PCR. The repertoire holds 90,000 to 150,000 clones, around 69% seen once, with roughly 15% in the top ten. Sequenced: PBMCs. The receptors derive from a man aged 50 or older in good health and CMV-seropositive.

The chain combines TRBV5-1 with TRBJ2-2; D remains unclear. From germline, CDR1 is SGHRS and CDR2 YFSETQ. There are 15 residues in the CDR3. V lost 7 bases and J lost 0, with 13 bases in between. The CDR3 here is CASSVPLTNTGELFF. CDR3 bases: TGCGCCAGCTCCGTTCCCCTAACGAACACCGGGGAGCTGTTTTTT.

The CDR3 DNA sequence: TGTGCCATCTCCTCCGGACAGGGCAGAGGCGGGGAGCTGTTTTTT. This translates into CAISSGQGRGGELFF. The gene calls are TRBV10-3 and TRBJ2-2, with 8 positions matching TRBD1. The junction had 12 bases not matched to a gene; V was cut back by 8 bases and J by 7 bases. The germline V gene has CDR1 ENHRY and CDR2 SYGVKD. This CDR3 comprises 15 residues.

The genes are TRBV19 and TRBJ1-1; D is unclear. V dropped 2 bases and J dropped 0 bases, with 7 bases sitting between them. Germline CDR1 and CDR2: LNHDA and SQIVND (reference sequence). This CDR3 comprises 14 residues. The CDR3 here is CASSIQEMNTEAFF. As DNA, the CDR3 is TGTGCCAGTAGTATACAGGAAATGAACACTGAAGCTTTCTTT.

DNA for the CDR3: TGTGCCAGCAGCTTAGATCGAAGGGGGAGCTCCTACAATGAGCAGTTCTTC. It specifies CASSLDRRGSSYNEQFF. The V gene is TRBV11-2, the J gene TRBJ2-1; maybe TRBD1 (6 bases). V was shortened by 0 bases and J by 0 bases, with 12 bases between the two germline ends. Germline assignment: CDR1 SGHAT and CDR2 FQNNGV. The CDR3 contains 17 residues.